A selection of T cell receptor beta chains follows, all from one sample in a study of CD8 T cells in ankylosing spondylitis. TCRdb re-called the 5' RACE reads through MiXCR, storing one row per CDR3 protein. Among under 250,000 distinct CDR3 sequences listed, about 11% were seen once. Sequenced sample: blood, either unsorted or a sorted T cell fraction (not recorded which). All receptors come from a male donor with ankylosing spondylitis or in good health (not recorded which). CDR3s include the opening cysteine and the closing phenylalanine or tryptophan. The order of the fields is J gene, D gene, V gene, clone size, CDR3 DNA, CDR3 protein. A D gene is named only where the DNA matches it firmly. Where a row states a size, it is once, few, many or the class of an expanded clone; other rows omit it.

TRBJ2-7,NA,TRBV12-3/TRBV12-4,many,TGTGCCAGCAGGCCCAGCTGGGAGTCATACGAGCAGTACTTC,CASRPSWESYEQYF
TRBJ2-7,NA,TRBV14,NA,TGTGCCAGCAGCCGGGCCGGGTTGTTCGACGAGCAGTACTTC,CASSRAGLFDEQYF
TRBJ2-2,NA,TRBV11-2,NA,TGTGCCAGCAGCTTCCAGGGACAGAACACCGGGGAGCTGTTTTTT,CASSFQGQNTGELFF
TRBJ2-7,NA,TRBV7-2,many,TGTGCCAGCAGCTTACCGGGGGAGCAGTACTTC,CASSLPGEQYF
TRBJ2-5,TRBD1,TRBV5-6,many,TGTGCCAGCAGCCCGGTGGGACAGGTTAAACAAGAGACCCAGTACTTC,CASSPVGQVKQETQYF
TRBJ1-1,NA,TRBV20-1,many,TGCAGTGCTTTCAGGGATCCGAACACTGAAGCTTTCTTT,CSAFRDPNTEAFF
TRBJ2-7,NA,TRBV15,many,TGTGCCACCAGCAGAGAACCGGGCTACGAGCAGTACTTC,CATSREPGYEQYF
TRBJ2-3,TRBD2,TRBV10-3,many,TGTGCCATCAGTGAGTCGGTAATAGCGGGGCCCCTCCCCGGAGATACGCAGTATTTT,CAISESVIAGPLPGDTQYF
TRBJ2-5,NA,TRBV18,NA,TGTGCCAGCTCCCAATCCTTGGACAGTTTAGACGAGACCCAGTACTTC,CASSQSLDSLDETQYF
TRBJ2-2,TRBD2,TRBV6-5,many,TGTGCCAGCAGTACTAGCGGGGGTAGAACCGGGGAGCTGTTTTTT,CASSTSGGRTGELFF
TRBJ2-3,TRBD2,TRBV20-1,many,TGCAGTGCTCTAAGGACTAGCGGGGGAAGCACAGATACGCAGTATTTT,CSALRTSGGSTDTQYF
TRBJ2-5,TRBD1,TRBV12-3/TRBV12-4,many,TGTGCCAGCAGCTCTGCAGGGGGCGTCGAGACCCAGTACTTC,CASSSAGGVETQYF
TRBJ2-7,NA,TRBV12-3/TRBV12-4,many,TGTGCCAGCAGTAACAGCCTCTACGAGCAGTACTTC,CASSNSLYEQYF
TRBJ2-2,NA,TRBV10-3,many,TGTGCCATCAGTGAGAAGGGGCTAGCGAGCACCGGGGAGCTGTTTTTT,CAISEKGLASTGELFF
TRBJ1-2,NA,TRBV7-8,many,TGTGCCAGCAGCTTAGCCCAGGGCAGTCGTAGCTACACCTTC,CASSLAQGSRSYTF
TRBJ1-1,NA,TRBV20-1,many,TGCAGTGCTAGTCAGGAGGTAGCTGAAGCTTTCTTT,CSASQEVAEAFF
TRBJ2-6,NA,TRBV5-1,many,TGCGCCAGCAACGTCGGAAACTCTGGGGCCAACGTCCTGACTTTC,CASNVGNSGANVLTF
TRBJ2-5,NA,TRBV20-1,many,TGCAGTGCTAGATTGACTAGGGGAGAGACCCAGTACTTC,CSARLTRGETQYF
TRBJ2-3,NA,TRBV20-1,many,TGCAGTGCTAGTCCGCGGGTTAGCACAGATACGCAGTATTTT,CSASPRVSTDTQYF
TRBJ1-2,NA,TRBV4-1,many,TGCGCCAGCAGCCAAGCTACCGCCGGGTTATACTATGGCTACACCTTC,CASSQATAGLYYGYTF
TRBJ1-2,NA,TRBV29-1,NA,TGCAGCGTCCAGACAGAGAACTATGGCTACACCTTC,CSVQTENYGYTF